The 32 T cell receptor beta chains reported below all come from one sample, sequenced in a study of shared clonotypes between healthy human individuals. Some clones are missing from TCRdb's copy, which holds only in-frame ones; the method was immunoSEQ multiplex PCR. The data contain 2,500,000 or so clones, approximately 94% of them singletons. Input material: naive CD4+ T cells from PBMCs. The subset was: CD45RA+ positively selected. These receptors came from a man younger than 35 in good health. Some clones in this sample may be carry-over from other donors' samples.

The chain has TRBV6-1 and TRBJ2-1; TRBD2 matches at 7 bases. Germline CDR1 and CDR2: MNHNS and SASEGT. V shed 0 bases, J shed 4 bases, and the junction held 3 bases outside the gene matches. This CDR3 spans 15 amino acids. CDR3 coding DNA: TGTGCCAGCAGTGAAGCCCCTAGCGGATACAATGAGCAGTTCTTC. Its protein is CASSEAPSGYNEQFF.

A remark on this clone: This sample also contains other DNA sequences that code for the same CDR3. The chain recombines TRBV2 with TRBJ1-1, with TRBD1 as a possible D gene (6 bases). The length of the CDR3 is 11 residues. V was clipped by 6 bases and J by 5 bases, with 7 bases between them. Germline values: CDR1 SNHLY, CDR2 FYNNEI. The CDR3 is CASRRGTEAFF. In DNA, the CDR3 is TGTGCCAGCAGGAGGGGGACTGAAGCTTTCTTT.

For this clone: Other nucleotide sequences in the sample specify the same CDR3. This chain joins TRBV9 and TRBJ2-7; the match to TRBD2 covers 8 bases. After removal of 1 base from V and 0 bases from J, the junction contained 0 bases not matched to a gene. CDR1 SGDLS and CDR2 YYNGEE come from the germline V gene. CDR3 length: 14 amino acids. The CDR3 sequence: CASSVSGGSYEQYF. The CDR3 DNA follows: TGTGCCAGCAGCGTAAGCGGGGGCTCCTACGAGCAGTACTTC. Based on the CDR3 plus reference TRBV9 and TRBJ2-7, the full variable domain is DSGVTQTPKHLITATGQRVTLRCSPRSGDLSVYWYQQSLDQGLQFLIQYYNGEERAKGNILERFSAQQFPDLHSELNLSSLELGDSALYFCASSVSGGSYEQYFGPGTRLTVT.

V and J are TRBV7-3 and TRBJ2-1, with D perhaps TRBD1 (6 bases). The CDR3 covers 15 residues. V shed 4 bases and J shed 3 bases, with 13 bases lying between them. Germline V gene data show CDR1 as SGHTA and CDR2 as FQGTGA. The CDR3 spells CASSWSGAHYNEQFF. The CDR3 DNA reads as TGTGCCAGCAGCTGGTCAGGGGCCCACTACAATGAGCAGTTCTTC.

The V and J genes are TRBV6-5 and TRBJ1-2; tentatively, D is TRBD1 (5 bases). Trimming pared 7 bases from V and 6 bases from J, leaving 18 bases between. The CDR3 consists of 14 residues. The V gene's germline CDR1 is MNHEY and CDR2 SVGAGI. For the CDR3, the DNA is TGTGCCAGCACCTCCGTGGGGGTGAAGGATGGCTACACCTTC. It codes for CASTSVGVKDGYTF.

For this clone: This specimen includes other DNA sequences encoding the same CDR3. This sequence joins TRBV28 and TRBJ1-1, with D perhaps matching TRBD1 (6 bases). In germline, CDR1 is MDHEN, CDR2 SYDVKM. V was clipped by 2 bases and J by 1 base, with 11 bases between them. The CDR3 has 15 residues. Here the CDR3 DNA reads TGTGCCAGCAGTTTAAGGGGGACTGGGAACACTGAAGCTTTCTTT. Protein: CASSLRGTGNTEAFF. Drawing the rest from reference TRBV28 and TRBJ1-1, the complete variable domain is DVKVTQSSRYLVKRTGEKVFLECVQDMDHENMFWYRQDPGLGLRLIYFSYDVKMKEKGDIPEGYSVSREKKERFSLILESASTNQTSMYLCASSLRGTGNTEAFFGQGTRLTVV.

This chain links TRBV4-1 with TRBJ2-3; weak D call: TRBD2 (7 bases). The V end lost 2 bases, the J end lost 3 bases, and 18 bases lay between the germline ends. The CDR3 is 17 residues long. CDR1 is MGHRA and CDR2 is YSYEKL in the germline V gene. The CDR3 spells CASSQRIIGGRTDTQYF. The DNA of the CDR3 is TGCGCCAGCAGCCAAAGGATCATCGGGGGGCGTACAGATACGCAGTATTTT.

The rearrangement joins TRBV25-1 to TRBJ2-7; the D is unclear. The CDR3 has 15 amino acids. Germline V lookup: CDR1 MGHDK, CDR2 SYGVNS. V lost 2 bases, J lost 1 base, and 12 bases lay in between. CDR3 protein: CASSEGQDRSYEQYF. In DNA, the CDR3 is TGTGCCAGCAGTGAAGGGCAGGATCGATCCTACGAGCAGTACTTC.

As concerns this clone: The sample contains more than one DNA sequence encoding this CDR3. The chain couples TRBV6-5 to TRBJ2-5; D not certain. The V end was cut by 0 bases, the J end by 1 base, with 3 bases between. The length of the CDR3 is 13 residues. CDR1 is MNHEY, CDR2 SVGAGI, per germline. The CDR3 here is CASSYSIQETQYF. The DNA of the CDR3 is TGTGCCAGCAGTTACTCGATCCAAGAGACCCAGTACTTC.

This chain joins TRBV14 and TRBJ1-2, with D perhaps matching TRBD1 (5 bases). The V and J ends lost 2 bases and 2 bases respectively, with 18 bases between them. The CDR3 is 17 amino acids. CDR1 SGHDN and CDR2 FVKESK come from the germline V gene. The CDR3 spells CASSQKVGRDVNYGYTF. As DNA, the CDR3 is TGTGCCAGCAGCCAAAAGGTTGGCCGGGACGTCAACTATGGCTACACCTTC.

About this clone itself: A junction end diverges from the germline sequence, so it may reflect a read error. This chain connects TRBV7-3 to TRBJ1-5; 9 bases agree with TRBD1. Germline V gene sequence: CDR1 SGHTA, CDR2 FQGTGA. This CDR3 is 15 amino acids long. The CDR3 loop reads CASSLTGGWDQPQHF. As DNA, the CDR3 is TGTGCCAGCAGCCTAACAGGGGGCTGGGATCAGCCCCAGCATTTT.

The chain uses TRBV7-3 and TRBJ2-3; D unresolved. The CDR3 spans 17 residues. Per the germline V gene, CDR1 is SGHTA and CDR2 is FQGTGA. The ends were cut back, 5 bases at V and 4 bases at J, with 22 bases in the middle. CDR3 DNA sequence: TGTGCCAGCAGCCTACACGCCCTTCCTCGAAGCGCAGATACGCAGTATTTT. This translates into CASSLHALPRSADTQYF.

The chain combines TRBV7-9 with TRBJ2-7; 8 bases are shared with TRBD2. This CDR3 spans 19 amino acids. From germline, CDR1 is SEHNR and CDR2 FQNEAQ (reference sequence). The V gene end was trimmed by 4 bases and the J gene end by 4 bases; junction bases not matched to a gene: 21. DNA of the CDR3: TGTGCCAGCAGCTCGGGCGCGGTAGCGGGACGCCCTTCCGGGTACGAGCAGTACTTC. Translation gives CASSSGAVAGRPSGYEQYF.

The DNA of the CDR3 is TGCGCCAGCAGCCCAACATGGACAGGGGTCATGGCGAACACTGAAGCTTTCTTT. It codes for CASSPTWTGVMANTEAFF. This chain uses TRBV5-1 with TRBJ1-1, with 9 positions matching TRBD1. Looked up from germline, CDR1 is SGHRS and CDR2 is YFSETQ. The trim removed 4 bases at V and 1 base at J, leaving 14 bases unmatched. CDR3 length: 18 residues.

The rearrangement links TRBV7-3 to TRBJ1-1; D not resolved. The V and J ends lost 4 bases and 6 bases respectively, with 9 bases between them. Germline CDR1 SGHTA, CDR2 FQGTGA. The CDR3 sequence is 12 residues long. The CDR3 nucleotides are TGTGCCAGCAGCTCCCTGGGGTCTGAAGCTTTCTTT. Translation: CASSSLGSEAFF.

This clone was counted once. CDR3 coding DNA: TGTGCCAGCAGTTACTATGACCCCTCCGGTAATGAAAAACTGTTTTTT. Its translation: CASSYYDPSGNEKLFF. The chain is built from TRBV6-6 and TRBJ1-4; D gene unclear. Trimming took off 1 base at V and 4 bases at J, with 13 bases between the two ends. The CDR3 totals 16 residues. CDR1 and CDR2 from the germline V gene are MNHNY and SVGAGI (reference sequence).

This clone was picked up one time. This rearrangement joins TRBV27 to TRBJ2-7; D may be TRBD2 (5 bases). Trimming pared 2 bases from V and 4 bases from J, leaving 30 bases between. CDR1 MNHEY and CDR2 SMNVEV come from the germline V gene (reference sequence). This CDR3 is built from 20 residues. The CDR3 is CASSLIGPIEGGSKPYEQYF. The DNA of the CDR3 is TGTGCCAGCAGTTTAATCGGCCCCATCGAGGGTGGGTCTAAGCCGTACGAGCAGTACTTC.

This clone is a singleton in its sample. V usage is TRBV6-5 and J usage is TRBJ2-7, with TRBD2 matching over 7 bases. CDR1 is MNHEY, CDR2 SVGAGI, per germline. The CDR3 runs 16 residues. Trimming removed 4 bases from V and 2 bases from J; junction bases left unmatched: 11. The CDR3 DNA is TGTGCCAGCAGTTCGGGAGGATCGGGGGGAACCTACGAGCAGTACTTC. Its translation: CASSSGGSGGTYEQYF.

V gene TRBV19 combines with J gene TRBJ2-5, with D possibly TRBD1 on 5 matching bases. Germline V gene lookup returns CDR1 LNHDA and CDR2 SQIVND (reference sequence). The ends were cut back, 6 bases at V and 1 base at J, with 6 bases in the middle. The CDR3 has 12 residues. The CDR3 reads CASRDTQETQYF. In DNA form, the CDR3 reads TGTGCCAGTAGGGACACCCAAGAGACCCAGTACTTC.

The V and J genes are TRBV5-4 and TRBJ2-7; 12 bases agree with TRBD1. The V segment lost 3 bases and the J segment 4 bases; nucleotides outside the gene matches: 5. The CDR3 consists of 15 residues. Germline-derived CDR1 and CDR2 are SGHNT and YYREEE (reference sequence). The DNA of the CDR3 is TGTGCCAGCAGCTGGGGACAGGGGGCGGGATACGAGCAGTACTTC. This gives the protein CASSWGQGAGYEQYF.

The rearrangement joins TRBV5-1 to TRBJ2-5, with D perhaps being TRBD1 or TRBD2 (5 bases each). The CDR3 is made up of 15 amino acids. The germline V gene encodes CDR1 SGHRS and CDR2 YFSETQ. The V gene lost 2 bases and the J gene lost 1 base, with 12 bases spanning the gap. The CDR3 bases are TGCGCCAGCAGCTTAAGATCAGGGACCCAAGAGACCCAGTACTTC. Protein: CASSLRSGTQETQYF.

Of note for this clone: A much larger clone differs from this one at a single base, so this may be a read error. V gene TRBV5-8 combines with J gene TRBJ1-5; D call uncertain. This CDR3 region has 11 residues. Germline CDR1 is SGHTS and CDR2 is YDEGEE. V was shortened by 5 bases and J by 2 bases, with 2 bases between the two germline ends. CDR3 sequence: CASSGNQPQHF. The CDR3 DNA follows: TGTGCCAGCAGTGGCAATCAGCCCCAGCATTTT.

The V gene is TRBV20-1, the J gene TRBJ1-2; D uncertain. Trimming removed 3 bases at V and 9 bases at J, with 11 bases between. Germline V lookup: CDR1 DFQATT, CDR2 SNEGSKA (reference sequence). The CDR3 is 11 amino acids. The CDR3 is CSASAYDRYTF. For the CDR3, the DNA is TGCAGTGCTAGTGCCTACGACCGCTACACCTTC.

J is TRBJ2-3 and V is TRBV4-3, with D perhaps being TRBD1 or TRBD2 (6 bases each). The CDR3 runs 14 residues. The V and J ends lost 4 bases and 5 bases respectively, with 13 bases between them. The germline V gene encodes CDR1 LGHNA and CDR2 YSLEER. This CDR3 reads CASSRGAGIDTQYF. For the CDR3, the DNA is TGCGCCAGCAGCCGGGGGGCGGGAATAGATACGCAGTATTTT.

The J gene is TRBJ1-5, the V gene TRBV30; maybe TRBD1 (5 bases). V lost 5 bases to trimming and J lost 2 bases, with 7 bases between them. Germline V gene lookup returns CDR1 GTSNPN and CDR2 SVGIG (reference sequence). CDR3 length equals 12 residues. The CDR3 sequence: CAWSTGNQPQHF. The CDR3 DNA sequence: TGTGCCTGGTCGACAGGCAATCAGCCCCAGCATTTT.

V usage is TRBV6-6 and J usage is TRBJ2-1; no definite D call. Between the trimmed V and J ends, which lost 4 bases and 12 bases, there was a span of 10 bases. The CDR3 has 11 amino acids. The V gene's germline CDR1 is MNHNY and CDR2 SVGAGI (reference sequence). The chain's CDR3 is CASSSGEGQFF. Written as DNA, the CDR3 is TGTGCCAGCAGTTCCGGAGAAGGGCAGTTCTTC.

CDR3 region: CAWSPSGGRGTQYF. DNA for the CDR3: TGTGCCTGGAGCCCCTCTGGCGGGAGAGGGACCCAGTACTTC. J is TRBJ2-5 and V is TRBV30; 7 nucleotides match TRBD2. Germline V gives CDR1 GTSNPN, CDR2 SVGIG (reference sequence). The CDR3 has 14 amino acids. Unmatched junction bases numbered 11, after V lost 3 bases and J lost 7 bases.

The chain is built from TRBV5-1 and TRBJ2-3, with D possibly being TRBD2 (5 bases). V was clipped by 0 bases and J by 2 bases, with 13 bases between them. In germline, CDR1 is SGHRS, CDR2 YFSETQ. The length of the CDR3 is 16 residues. The CDR3 loop is CASSLGSSGATDTQYF. The CDR3 region has the DNA TGCGCCAGCAGCTTGGGATCCAGCGGAGCCACAGATACGCAGTATTTT.

The chain carries TRBV27 and TRBJ2-3; D assignment may be TRBD1 or TRBD2 (6 bases each). The CDR3 consists of 15 residues. The V gene lost 3 bases and the J gene lost 0 bases, with 10 bases spanning the gap. Germline CDR1 is MNHEY and CDR2 is SMNVEV (reference sequence). CDR3 amino acids: CASSLRRGSTDTQYF. For the CDR3, the DNA is TGTGCCAGCAGTTTGAGGAGGGGGAGCACAGATACGCAGTATTTT.

The chain links TRBV7-8 to TRBJ2-1, with 8 bases aligning to TRBD2. The length of the CDR3 is 14 residues. Germline trimming cut 4 bases from V and 7 bases from J; bases unmatched to any gene: 6. Germline loops: CDR1 SGHVS, CDR2 FQNEAQ. The CDR3 DNA follows: TGTGCCAGCAGCTCCGGGGGGGCTCTGAATGAGCAGTTCTTC. Residues: CASSSGGALNEQFF.

On this clone itself: The same CDR3 also results from other DNA sequences found in this sample. The rearrangement joins TRBV5-1 to TRBJ1-1, with TRBD1 identical over 8 bases. The CDR3 runs 12 residues. Germline V CDR1 and CDR2: SGHRS, YFSETQ. The V gene end was trimmed by 4 bases and the J gene end by 7 bases; junction bases not matched to a gene: 3. The chain's CDR3 is CASSLGTGEAFF. The DNA of the CDR3 is TGCGCCAGCAGCCTGGGGACAGGTGAAGCTTTCTTT. The full variable domain, completed using reference TRBV5-1 and TRBJ1-1, is KAGVTQTPRYLIKTRGQQVTLSCSPISGHRSVSWYQQTPGQGLQFLFEYFSETQRNKGNFPGRFSGRQFSNSRSEMNVSTLELGDSALYLCASSLGTGEAFFGQGTRLTVV.

The count of this clone is one. The V gene is TRBV7-8, the J gene TRBJ2-1; D perhaps matches TRBD1 (6 bases). Trimming pared 0 bases from V and 3 bases from J, leaving 9 bases between. The germline CDR1 and CDR2 sequences are SGHVS and FQNEAQ. The CDR3 has 15 amino acids. CDR3 sequence reads: CASSLAGTNYNEQFF. CDR3 bases: TGTGCCAGCAGCTTAGCCGGGACAAACTACAATGAGCAGTTCTTC.